The present T cell receptor (beta chain) was sequenced within a study of T cell repertoires in ileal Crohn's disease. Overall study: About half of patients got postoperative therapy: around 10 thiopurines, approximately 18 anti-TNF. Study results and caveats: High-frequency clones were more common in sorted CD8 than CD4 cells.

The junction had 9 bases not matched to a gene; V was cut back by 5 bases and J by 3 bases. From germline, CDR1 is SEHNR and CDR2 FQNEAQ (reference sequence). CDR3 length: 15 amino acids. This clone was counted once. What it binds is not known. Per sample, roughly 0.5 micrograms of biopsy DNA were TCRB immunosequenced. Assay: immunoSEQ multiplex PCR; the TCRdb copy retains only in-frame clones and omits some. This sample has a few thousand clones; more than 75% occur once, and the top ten carry about 5%. Sequencing was done on a sample of ileal tissue. The clonotype comes from an adult with Crohn's disease. V and J are TRBV7-9 and TRBJ2-7, with 8 bases identical to TRBD1. The DNA for the CDR3 is TGTGCCAGCAGCCCAGGACAGGGACTGGACTACGAGCAGTACTTC. Protein: CASSPGQGLDYEQYF.